The rows below give T cell receptor beta chains drawn from one sample of a study of cytomegalovirus exposure and HLA in healthy donors. Here immunoSEQ multiplex PCR was the method, and the copy in TCRdb shows in-frame clones only, minus some. The sample consists of around 130,000 clones, roughly 70% of them appearing once. The sequenced sample consisted of PBMCs. The receptor source for this set is a woman aged 40 to 50 in good health and CMV-seropositive. The CDR3 runs from the conserved cysteine through the conserved F or W. D genes are given only for firm matches. Not every row has a clone size; where given, it reads once, few, many or a size class.

>TRBJ2-7|TRBD1|TRBV7-9|NA
CASSSPQGVRYEQYF
TGTGCCAGCAGCTCCCCCCAGGGGGTACGGTACGAGCAGTACTTC
>TRBJ1-5|NA|TRBV6-6|few
CASSRAVANQPQHF
TGTGCCAGCAGCAGGGCCGTCGCCAATCAGCCCCAGCATTTT
>TRBJ1-2|NA|TRBV30|NA
CASMTAPVANYGYTF
TGTGCCTCCATGACAGCCCCGGTCGCTAACTATGGCTACACCTTC
>TRBJ2-1|TRBD2|TRBV28|NA
CASTRLATNNEQFF
TGTGCCAGCACCCGACTAGCAACCAACAATGAGCAGTTCTTC
>TRBJ2-7|NA|TRBV4-2|NA
CASSQDFVGAFDEQYF
TGTGCCAGCAGCCAAGATTTCGTGGGCGCCTTTGACGAGCAGTACTTC
>TRBJ2-1|TRBD2|TRBV11-2|few
CASSPRTSGDNEQFF
TGTGCCAGCAGCCCTCGGACTAGCGGAGACAATGAGCAGTTCTTC
>TRBJ2-3|TRBD2|TRBV15|NA
CATSRVGLAGGPTDTQYF
TGTGCCACCAGCAGAGTAGGACTAGCGGGGGGGCCCACAGATACGCAGTATTTT
>TRBJ2-1|TRBD2|TRBV2|NA
CASRGVAGDDEQFF
TGTGCCAGCCGTGGGGTAGCGGGAGACGATGAGCAGTTCTTC
>TRBJ2-7|TRBD2|TRBV18|NA
CASSPRTSREGVEQYF
TGTGCCAGCTCACCACGCACATCGCGGGAGGGGGTCGAGCAGTACTTC
>TRBJ2-1|TRBD1|TRBV7-2|NA
CASSSGTALINEQFF
TGTGCCAGCAGCTCCGGGACAGCCCTGATCAATGAGCAGTTCTTC
>TRBJ1-1|NA|TRBV11-3|few
CASSLGDKKAFF
TGTGCCAGCTCCTTGGGGGACAAAAAAGCTTTCTTT
>TRBJ1-1|NA|TRBV4-2|few
CASSPTDMNTEAFF
TGTGCCAGCAGCCCGACAGACATGAACACTGAAGCTTTCTTT
>TRBJ2-5|TRBD1|TRBV11-3|many
CASRQGQGGQETQYF
TGTGCCAGCCGACAGGGGCAAGGTGGCCAAGAGACCCAGTACTTC
>TRBJ2-7|TRBD1|TRBV27|NA
CASGHRTGDTYEQYF
TGTGCCAGCGGCCATCGGACAGGGGATACGTACGAGCAGTACTTC
>TRBJ1-2|TRBD1|TRBV6-1|NA
CASSERFRGQDGYTF
TGTGCCAGCAGTGAACGCTTCAGGGGGCAGGATGGCTACACCTTC
>TRBJ1-1|NA|TRBV7-9|few
CASSLFSLNTEAFF
TGTGCCAGCAGCTTATTTAGCCTGAACACTGAAGCTTTCTTT
>TRBJ2-7|NA|TRBV5-1|NA
CASSSGPGGPNEQYF
TGCGCCAGCAGCTCGGGGCCCGGGGGGCCAAACGAGCAGTACTTC